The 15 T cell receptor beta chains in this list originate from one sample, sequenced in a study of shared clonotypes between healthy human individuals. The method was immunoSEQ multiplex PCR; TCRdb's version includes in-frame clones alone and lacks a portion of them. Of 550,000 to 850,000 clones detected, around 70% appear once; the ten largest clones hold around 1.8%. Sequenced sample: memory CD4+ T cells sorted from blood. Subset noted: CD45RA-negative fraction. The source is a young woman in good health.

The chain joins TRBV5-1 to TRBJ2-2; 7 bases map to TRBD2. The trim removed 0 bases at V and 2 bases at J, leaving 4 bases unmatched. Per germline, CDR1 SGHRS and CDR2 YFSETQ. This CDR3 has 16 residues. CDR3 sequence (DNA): TGCGCCAGCAGCTTGGCGGGAGGAGTCAACACCGGGGAGCTGTTTTTT. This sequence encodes CASSLAGGVNTGELFF. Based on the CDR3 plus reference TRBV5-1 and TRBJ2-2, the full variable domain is KAGVTQTPRYLIKTRGQQVTLSCSPISGHRSVSWYQQTPGQGLQFLFEYFSETQRNKGNFPGRFSGRQFSNSRSEMNVSTLELGDSALYLCASSLAGGVNTGELFFGEGSRLTVL.

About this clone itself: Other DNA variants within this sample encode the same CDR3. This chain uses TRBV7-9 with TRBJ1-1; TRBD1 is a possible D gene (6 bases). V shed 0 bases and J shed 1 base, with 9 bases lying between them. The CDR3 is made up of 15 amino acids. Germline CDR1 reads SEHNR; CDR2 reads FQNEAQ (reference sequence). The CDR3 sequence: CASSLATGQNTEAFF. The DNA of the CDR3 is TGTGCCAGCAGCTTAGCGACAGGCCAGAACACTGAAGCTTTCTTT.

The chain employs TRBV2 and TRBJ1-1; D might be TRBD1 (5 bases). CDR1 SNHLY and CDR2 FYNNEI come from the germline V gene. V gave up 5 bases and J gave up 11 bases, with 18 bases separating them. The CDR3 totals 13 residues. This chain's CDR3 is CASSREGVREAFF. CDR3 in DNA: TGTGCCAGCAGTCGGGAAGGGGTCCGCGAGGCTTTCTTT.

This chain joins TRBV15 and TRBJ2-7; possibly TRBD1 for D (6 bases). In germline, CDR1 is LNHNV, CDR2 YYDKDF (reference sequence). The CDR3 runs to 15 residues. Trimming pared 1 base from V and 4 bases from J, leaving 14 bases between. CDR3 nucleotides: TGTGCCACCAGCAGAGGAACAGGGACACCTTACGAGCAGTACTTC. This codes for CATSRGTGTPYEQYF.

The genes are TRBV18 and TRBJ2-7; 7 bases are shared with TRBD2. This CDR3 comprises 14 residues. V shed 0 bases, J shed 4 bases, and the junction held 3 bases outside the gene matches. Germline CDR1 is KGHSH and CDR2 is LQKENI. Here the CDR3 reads CASSPPAGLYEQYF. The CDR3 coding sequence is TGTGCCAGCTCACCACCAGCGGGATTGTACGAGCAGTACTTC.

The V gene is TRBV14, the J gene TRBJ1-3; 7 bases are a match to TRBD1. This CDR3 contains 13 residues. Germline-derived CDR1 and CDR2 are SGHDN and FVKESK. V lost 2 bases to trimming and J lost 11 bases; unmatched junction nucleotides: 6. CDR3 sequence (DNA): TGTGCCAGCAGCCAACGACAGGGTCCCTCCATATATTTT. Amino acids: CASSQRQGPSIYF. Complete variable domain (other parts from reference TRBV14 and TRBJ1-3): EAGVTQFPSHSVIEKGQTVTLRCDPISGHDNLYWYRRVMGKEIKFLLHFVKESKQDESGMPNNRFLAERTGGTYSTLKVQPAELEDSGVYFCASSQRQGPSIYFGEGSWLTVV.

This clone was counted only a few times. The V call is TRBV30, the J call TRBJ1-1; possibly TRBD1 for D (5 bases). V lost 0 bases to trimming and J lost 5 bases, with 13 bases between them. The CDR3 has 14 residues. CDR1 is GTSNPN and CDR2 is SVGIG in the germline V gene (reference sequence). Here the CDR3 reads CAWSVRGVRTEAFF. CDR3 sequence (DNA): TGTGCCTGGAGTGTACGGGGGGTTCGGACTGAAGCTTTCTTT.

CDR3 region: CASSEALWASGSYEQYF. Here the CDR3 DNA reads TGTGCCAGCAGTGAAGCGCTTTGGGCTAGCGGATCCTACGAGCAGTACTTC. The chain uses TRBV2 and TRBJ2-7; 7 bases are shared with TRBD2. The germline V gene encodes CDR1 SNHLY and CDR2 FYNNEI. The ends lost 0 bases at V and 1 base at J; junction bases unmatched: 9. CDR3 length equals 17 residues.

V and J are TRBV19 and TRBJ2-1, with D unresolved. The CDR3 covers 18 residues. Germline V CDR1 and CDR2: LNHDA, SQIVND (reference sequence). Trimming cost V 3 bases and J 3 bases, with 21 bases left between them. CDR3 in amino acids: CASSIGFLARTLYNEQFF. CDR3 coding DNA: TGTGCCAGTAGTATTGGGTTCTTGGCTCGGACCCTCTACAATGAGCAGTTCTTC.

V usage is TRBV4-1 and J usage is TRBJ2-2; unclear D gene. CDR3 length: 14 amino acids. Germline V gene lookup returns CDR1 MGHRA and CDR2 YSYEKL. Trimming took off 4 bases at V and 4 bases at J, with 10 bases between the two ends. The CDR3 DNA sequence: TGCGCCAGCAGCCGAGAACTCCGCACCGGGGAGCTGTTTTTT. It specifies CASSRELRTGELFF.

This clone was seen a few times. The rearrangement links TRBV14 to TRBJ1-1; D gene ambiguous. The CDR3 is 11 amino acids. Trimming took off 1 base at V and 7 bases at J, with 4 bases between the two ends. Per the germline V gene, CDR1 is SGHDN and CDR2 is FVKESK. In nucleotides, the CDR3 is TGTGCCAGCAGCCAAGCCCGTGAAGCTTTCTTT. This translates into CASSQAREAFF.

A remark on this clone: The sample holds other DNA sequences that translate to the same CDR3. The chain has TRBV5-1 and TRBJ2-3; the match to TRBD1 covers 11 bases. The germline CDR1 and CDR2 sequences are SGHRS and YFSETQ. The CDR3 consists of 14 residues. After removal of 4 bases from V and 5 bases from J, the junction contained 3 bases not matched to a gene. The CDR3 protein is CASSPGQGGDTQYF. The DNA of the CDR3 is TGCGCCAGCAGCCCGGGACAGGGGGGAGATACGCAGTATTTT.

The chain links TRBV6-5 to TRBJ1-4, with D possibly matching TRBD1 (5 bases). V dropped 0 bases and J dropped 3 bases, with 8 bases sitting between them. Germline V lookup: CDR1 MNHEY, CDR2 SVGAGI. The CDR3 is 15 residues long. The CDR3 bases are TGTGCCAGCAGTTACTCGATAGGGGCTAATGAAAAACTGTTTTTT. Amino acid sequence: CASSYSIGANEKLFF.

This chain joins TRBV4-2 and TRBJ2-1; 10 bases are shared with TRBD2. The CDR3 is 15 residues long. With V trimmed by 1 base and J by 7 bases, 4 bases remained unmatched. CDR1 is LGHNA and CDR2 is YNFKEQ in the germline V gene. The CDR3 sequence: CASSQASGRGNEQFF. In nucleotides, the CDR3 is TGTGCCAGCAGCCAAGCTAGCGGGAGAGGGAATGAGCAGTTCTTC.

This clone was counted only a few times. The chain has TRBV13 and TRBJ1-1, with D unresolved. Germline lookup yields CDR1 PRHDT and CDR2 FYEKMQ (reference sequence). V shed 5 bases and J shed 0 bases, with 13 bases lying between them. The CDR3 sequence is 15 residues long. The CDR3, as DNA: TGTGCCAGCAGCGGAGATACTGCAGTGAACACTGAAGCTTTCTTT. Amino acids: CASSGDTAVNTEAFF.